What follows are 13 T cell receptor beta chains derived from one specimen sequenced in a study of STAT3 mutations in large granular lymphocyte leukemia (dated by TCRdb to about 2019). Beyond this particular receptor, the publication reports: At least one immunodominant TCRbeta clonotype was present in every T-LGLL patient, and multiple immunodominant subclonotypes appeared in about half of the T-LGLL patients.

The receptor library was made with the immunoSEQ multiplex PCR assay. Imported from immuneACCESS, the table was reduced by TCRdb to in-frame sequences with V and J called. These copies leave out some clones; in studies compared against another copy, an unresolved V gene accounts for under half, and the cause of the remainder is not known. Here the sample has 8,000 to 11,000 clones; roughly nine tenths occur a single time. The ten largest clones capture 25% to 35% of the sample. These receptors are not linked to any known antigen. Sequencing was carried out using peripheral blood mononuclear cells. These receptors were collected from a man in his sixties with T-cell large granular lymphocyte leukemia. Some clones in this sample may be carry-over from other donors' samples. The age is the age at diagnosis.

In regard to this clone: The identical CDR3 is also encoded by other nucleotide sequences in the sample. The chain links TRBV4-3 to TRBJ1-2; D is unclear. Trimming left V 1 base short and J 4 bases short, with 10 bases between. The CDR3 is made up of 14 amino acids. Germline CDR1 reads LGHNA; CDR2 reads YSLEER. CDR3 sequence (DNA): TGCGCCAGCAGCCAAGCCCGACATCTCTATGGCTACACCTTC. It yields the protein CASSQARHLYGYTF.

The sample holds a few counts of this clone. V and J are TRBV7-9 and TRBJ2-7, with D tentatively TRBD2 (6 bases). There are 16 residues in the CDR3. V dropped 5 bases and J dropped 7 bases, with 24 bases sitting between them. Per germline, CDR1 SEHNR and CDR2 FQNEAQ (reference sequence). CDR3 sequence reads: CASSGSPGAGPGEQYF. The CDR3, as DNA: TGTGCCAGCAGCGGGTCCCCGGGAGCAGGCCCGGGTGAGCAGTACTTC.

The chain uses TRBV6-6 and TRBJ2-5; perhaps TRBD1 as D (5 bases). This CDR3 is 15 amino acids long. Germline V lookup: CDR1 MNHNY, CDR2 SVGAGI (reference sequence). V was shortened by 2 bases and J by 1 base, with 11 bases between the two germline ends. CDR3 bases: TGTGCCAGCAGTTACCCTGGGGCAACCCAAGAGACCCAGTACTTC. It encodes CASSYPGATQETQYF.

The V call is TRBV6-1, the J call TRBJ2-3; possible D gene TRBD2, 5 bases. The V and J ends lost 4 bases and 4 bases respectively, with 15 bases between them. The CDR3 sequence is 15 residues long. Germline V gene data show CDR1 as MNHNS and CDR2 as SASEGT. The CDR3 nucleotides are TGTGCCAGCAGTGGGCGGGCCCCTTCCCCAGATACGCAGTATTTT. Translating it yields CASSGRAPSPDTQYF.

This chain uses TRBV20-1 with TRBJ1-3; D call uncertain. V lost 1 base and J 4 bases, leaving 2 bases between the germline ends. Germline V gene sequence: CDR1 DFQATT, CDR2 SNEGSKA (reference sequence). CDR3 length: 11 residues. The CDR3 sequence is CSARGGNTIYF. CDR3 sequence (DNA): TGCAGTGCTAGAGGAGGAAACACCATATATTTT.

J is TRBJ1-2 and V is TRBV4-2; 7 bases line up with TRBD1. Per germline, CDR1 LGHNA and CDR2 YNFKEQ. The J segment lost 1 base and the V segment lost 0 bases, leaving 14 bases of the junction unmatched. CDR3 length: 19 residues. The CDR3 nucleotides read TGTGCCAGCAGCCAAGATCAAGATTCCCCGGGACAGCTTAACTATGGCTACACCTTC. Encoded protein: CASSQDQDSPGQLNYGYTF.

In this sample, this clone turned up a few times. This chain uses TRBV30 with TRBJ2-2; 12 bases agree with TRBD1. With V trimmed by 5 bases and J by 6 bases, 10 bases remained unmatched. The germline V gene has CDR1 GTSNPN and CDR2 SVGIG (reference sequence). The CDR3 is 16 residues long. The CDR3 loop is CAWGSGTGGFSGELFF. As DNA, the CDR3 is TGTGCCTGGGGATCCGGGACAGGGGGCTTTTCCGGGGAGCTGTTTTTT.

This clone was detected only a few times. This chain links TRBV28 with TRBJ1-2; D is uncertain. This CDR3 is built from 11 residues. Germline loops: CDR1 MDHEN, CDR2 SYDVKM. The germline V and J ends were trimmed by 6 bases and 7 bases, with 9 bases remaining between them. The CDR3 DNA reads TGTGCCAGCAGCTTCAAGGGTGGCTACACCTTC. This sequence encodes CASSFKGGYTF.

The chain recombines TRBV7-6 with TRBJ1-2, with unresolved D. Trimming pared 1 base from V and 6 bases from J, leaving 9 bases between. The CDR3 spans 13 residues. CDR1 is SGHVS and CDR2 is FNYEAQ in the germline V gene. For the CDR3, the DNA is TGTGCCAGCAGCTTAGGGCCCGGGGATGGCTACACCTTC. This codes for CASSLGPGDGYTF.

This clone was detected once. The V call is TRBV6-1, the J call TRBJ1-4; D is possibly TRBD1 (5 bases). CDR3 length: 19 residues. The V and J ends lost 4 bases and 1 base respectively, with 22 bases between them. CDR1 and CDR2 from the germline V gene are MNHNS and SASEGT. This chain's CDR3 is CASSGNGGGILGTNEKLFF. The CDR3 DNA reads TGTGCCAGCAGTGGGAACGGGGGTGGAATACTCGGAACTAATGAAAAACTGTTTTTT.

The chain links TRBV11-3 to TRBJ1-3; tentatively, D is TRBD1 (6 bases). This CDR3 is built from 20 residues. The V and J ends lost 0 bases and 0 bases respectively, with 21 bases between them. Germline-derived CDR1 and CDR2 are SGHNT and YENEEA. This CDR3 is CASSLDHRGAQGPSGNTIYF. In nucleotides, the CDR3 is TGTGCCAGCAGCTTAGATCACCGGGGGGCACAGGGTCCCTCTGGAAACACCATATATTTT.

This chain links TRBV5-1 with TRBJ2-1; 10 positions match TRBD2. Germline V gene data show CDR1 as SGHRS and CDR2 as YFSETQ. Trimming removed 0 bases from V and 9 bases from J; junction bases left unmatched: 3. This CDR3 is 14 amino acids long. CDR3 region: CASSLAQREGEQFF. DNA of the CDR3: TGCGCCAGCAGCTTGGCCCAGCGGGAGGGTGAGCAGTTCTTC.

The genes are TRBV30 and TRBJ1-2; D not certain. V was pared by 0 bases and J by 6 bases, with 17 bases between. The CDR3 is 15 residues long. Germline CDR1 is GTSNPN and CDR2 is SVGIG (reference sequence). The CDR3 DNA follows: TGTGCCTGGAGTGTAGGTACCGGGCCGTCGGATGGCTACACCTTC. Residues: CAWSVGTGPSDGYTF. Based on the CDR3 plus reference TRBV30 and TRBJ1-2, the full variable domain is SQTIHQWPATLVQPVGSPLSLECTVEGTSNPNLYWYRQAAGRGLQLLFYSVGIGQISSEVPQNLSASRPQDRQFILSSKKLLLSDSGFYLCAWSVGTGPSDGYTFGSGTRLTVV.